Following are 21 T cell receptor beta chains from one sample sequenced in a study of blood T cell repertoires in COVID-19. The method was immunoSEQ multiplex PCR; TCRdb's version includes in-frame clones alone and lacks a portion of them. The data show about 180,000 clones, roughly 84% seen once. Sequencing was performed on peripheral blood. Every receptor here comes from a woman aged 35 to 49 with COVID-19, enrolled during active disease.

This rearrangement joins TRBV27 to TRBJ2-7, with 12 bases identical to TRBD1. V shed 1 base and J 5 bases; nucleotides not matched to a gene: 9. The CDR3 has 17 amino acids. CDR1 and CDR2 from the germline V gene are MNHEY and SMNVEV (reference sequence). The chain's CDR3 is CASSLWVGQGAINEQYF. The CDR3 coding sequence is TGTGCCAGCAGTTTATGGGTGGGACAGGGGGCGATTAACGAGCAGTACTTC.

This clone occurred a few times. CDR3 sequence reads: CASSARSYEQYF. The DNA for the CDR3 is TGTGCCAGCAGCGCCCGTTCCTACGAGCAGTACTTC. The V gene is TRBV9, the J gene TRBJ2-7; D call uncertain. V lost 3 bases and J 1 base, leaving 5 bases between the germline ends. Germline CDR1 is SGDLS and CDR2 is YYNGEE. This CDR3 comprises 12 residues.

This clone has only a few counts. The chain combines TRBV27 with TRBJ2-7; 10 nucleotides agree with TRBD1. The CDR3 sequence is 16 residues long. V gave up 7 bases and J gave up 2 bases; unmatched junction bases: 11. Germline loops: CDR1 MNHEY, CDR2 SMNVEV (reference sequence). The CDR3 coding sequence is TGTGCCAGCAAAACCTTCGGGACAGGGGTAACCTACGAGCAGTACTTC. Translated: CASKTFGTGVTYEQYF.

This chain uses TRBV4-2 with TRBJ1-2; 8 bases line up with TRBD1. The V and J ends lost 4 bases and 7 bases, in that order; junction bases with no gene match: 8. The CDR3 is made up of 14 amino acids. Germline V gene data show CDR1 as LGHNA and CDR2 as YNFKEQ. The CDR3 spells CASSPRGQAGGYTF. The CDR3 nucleotides read TGTGCCAGCAGCCCCCGGGGACAGGCAGGTGGCTACACCTTC.

This clone showed up just a few times. The chain joins TRBV4-1 to TRBJ2-1, with 10 positions matching TRBD1. Germline V gives CDR1 MGHRA, CDR2 YSYEKL. The CDR3 is 18 amino acids. Losses at the gene ends were 4 bases for V and 8 bases for J; bases not matched to a gene: 17. The CDR3 coding sequence is TGCGCCAGCAGCCCGGAAGGTGGGACAGGGGCCATCCTCGATGAGCAGTTCTTC. Translated, it gives CASSPEGGTGAILDEQFF.

The J gene is TRBJ2-7, the V gene TRBV7-9, with D tentatively TRBD1 (5 bases). The V end lost 5 bases, the J end lost 7 bases, and 9 bases lay between the germline ends. Germline loops: CDR1 SEHNR, CDR2 FQNEAQ (reference sequence). The CDR3 length is 11 residues. The CDR3 region has the DNA TGTGCCAGCAGCCCGGCAGGGGAGCAGTACTTC. It specifies CASSPAGEQYF.

The chain links TRBV2 to TRBJ1-2, with 10 positions matching TRBD1. V shed 11 bases, J shed 3 bases, and the junction held 3 bases outside the gene matches. CDR3 length equals 12 residues. CDR1 and CDR2 from the germline V gene are SNHLY and FYNNEI. CDR3 bases: TGTGCCGTCGGGACAGGGGACTATGGCTACACCTTC. This sequence encodes CAVGTGDYGYTF.

The rearrangement joins TRBV9 to TRBJ1-5; tentatively, D is TRBD1 (6 bases). Trimming took off 3 bases at V and 4 bases at J, with 11 bases between the two ends. The CDR3 is 14 residues long. Germline V gives CDR1 SGDLS, CDR2 YYNGEE. This chain's CDR3 is CASSADTGNQPQHF. The CDR3 coding sequence is TGTGCCAGCAGCGCTGACACAGGGAATCAGCCCCAGCATTTT.

The J gene is TRBJ2-1, the V gene TRBV5-1; TRBD2 is a possible D gene (5 bases). Looked up from germline, CDR1 is SGHRS and CDR2 is YFSETQ. The CDR3 loop spans 14 amino acids. V was shortened by 0 bases and J by 2 bases, with 6 bases between the two germline ends. The CDR3 nucleotides are TGCGCCAGCAGCTTGGACGGGACCTACAATGAGCAGTTCTTC. Translated, it gives CASSLDGTYNEQFF.

This chain connects TRBV3-1 (or the pseudogene TRBV3-2) to TRBJ1-2, with D maybe TRBD1 (6 bases). V was pared by 0 bases and J by 4 bases, with 15 bases between. Germline CDR1 and CDR2: LGHDT and YNNKEL (reference sequence). This CDR3 has 16 amino acids. CDR3 sequence: CASSQESAGARYGYTF. CDR3 DNA sequence: TGTGCCAGCAGCCAAGAATCGGCAGGGGCCCGCTATGGCTACACCTTC.

The chain joins TRBV5-4 to TRBJ2-2; D call uncertain. CDR3 size: 11 residues. Trimming removed 4 bases from V and 5 bases from J, with 3 bases in between. Germline-derived CDR1 and CDR2 are SGHNT and YYREEE (reference sequence). In nucleotides, the CDR3 is TGTGCCAGCAGCGTAACCGGGGAGCTGTTTTTT. Its protein product is CASSVTGELFF.

This chain uses TRBV28 with TRBJ2-1; D remains unclear. The CDR3 is 11 residues long. The germline V gene encodes CDR1 MDHEN and CDR2 SYDVKM. Trimming shortened V by 5 bases and J by 8 bases, and 7 bases separated the two germline ends. CDR3 loop: CASSIPDEQFF. CDR3 in DNA: TGTGCCAGCAGTATACCGGATGAGCAGTTCTTC.

The chain recombines TRBV7-9 with TRBJ1-1; D is unresolved. The CDR3 spans 15 residues. Germline loops: CDR1 SEHNR, CDR2 FQNEAQ (reference sequence). Deletions cut 1 base from V and 5 bases from J, with 14 bases between. The DNA of the CDR3 is TGTGCCAGCAGCTTAGATGAGGAAGTGGTGACTGAAGCTTTCTTT. Its protein is CASSLDEEVVTEAFF. The full variable domain, in which reference TRBV7-9 and TRBJ1-1 provide the parts outside the CDR3, is DTGVSQNPRHKITKRGQNVTFRCDPISEHNRLYWYRQTLGQGPEFLTYFQNEAQLEKSRLLSDRFSAERPKGSFSTLEIQRTEQGDSAMYLCASSLDEEVVTEAFFGQGTRLTVV.

The rearrangement uses TRBV13 and TRBJ2-3; 7 nucleotides match TRBD2. The CDR3 length is 15 residues. Germline CDR1 reads PRHDT; CDR2 reads FYEKMQ (reference sequence). After removal of 4 bases from V and 0 bases from J, the junction contained 4 bases not matched to a gene. The CDR3 region is CASSSISGSTDTQYF. The CDR3 DNA is TGTGCCAGCAGCTCCATTAGCGGGAGCACAGATACGCAGTATTTT.

V usage is TRBV6-5 and J usage is TRBJ1-1, with a tentative D call TRBD1 (5 bases). The CDR3 runs 12 residues. The germline gives CDR1 MNHEY, CDR2 SVGAGI. V was cut by 6 bases and J by 1 base, with 6 bases left in between. For the CDR3, the DNA is TGTGCCAGCAGAAGGGGGAACACTGAAGCTTTCTTT. Amino acids: CASRRGNTEAFF.

The chain combines TRBV19 with TRBJ1-1, with D possibly TRBD1 on 5 matching bases. Trimming shortened V by 6 bases and J by 0 bases, and 8 bases separated the two germline ends. The germline V gene has CDR1 LNHDA and CDR2 SQIVND (reference sequence). The CDR3 runs to 13 residues. Here the CDR3 DNA reads TGTGCCAGTAGCCAGGGAATGAACACTGAAGCTTTCTTT. Amino acid sequence: CASSQGMNTEAFF.

The V and J genes are TRBV27 and TRBJ2-7; 12 bases agree with TRBD1. Looked up from germline, CDR1 is MNHEY and CDR2 is SMNVEV (reference sequence). The CDR3 length is 14 residues. The V and J ends lost 8 bases and 6 bases, in that order; junction bases with no gene match: 8. CDR3 in DNA: TGTGCCAGCGGCGCCCGGGACAGGGGGCGCGAGCAGTACTTC. This encodes CASGARDRGREQYF.

V usage is TRBV24-1 and J usage is TRBJ1-5; D may be TRBD1 (5 bases). This CDR3 has 13 residues. The germline V gene encodes CDR1 KGHDR and CDR2 SFDVKD. DNA for the CDR3: TGTGCTACCTGGGGGGGGATGGGTCAGCCCCAGCATTTT. Amino acid sequence: CATWGGMGQPQHF.

This clone was recorded once. The chain has TRBV5-3 and TRBJ1-4; D is unclear. TRBV5-3 is designated an ORF whose function remains uncertain. The germline V and J ends were trimmed by 0 bases and 6 bases, with 9 bases remaining between them. CDR3 length equals 14 residues. The CDR3 DNA sequence: TGTGCCAGAAGCTTGGCCAAGCCGGATGAAAAACTGTTTTTT. It encodes CARSLAKPDEKLFF.

V gene TRBV9 combines with J gene TRBJ2-7; TRBD1 agrees at 8 bases. Germline V gene sequence: CDR1 SGDLS, CDR2 YYNGEE. The CDR3 loop spans 14 amino acids. J lost 4 bases, V lost 5 bases, and 8 bases had no gene match. This CDR3 reads CASSPGQGRYEQYF. The DNA of the CDR3 is TGTGCCAGCAGTCCTGGACAGGGCAGATACGAGCAGTACTTC. Full variable domain (outside the CDR3, taken from reference TRBV9 and TRBJ2-7): DSGVTQTPKHLITATGQRVTLRCSPRSGDLSVYWYQQSLDQGLQFLIQYYNGEERAKGNILERFSAQQFPDLHSELNLSSLELGDSALYFCASSPGQGRYEQYFGPGTRLTVT.

This clone was picked up a small number of times. The rearrangement joins TRBV25-1 to TRBJ1-1; 9 nucleotides align to TRBD1. J lost 4 bases, V lost 2 bases, and 8 bases had no gene match. Germline V gene data show CDR1 as MGHDK and CDR2 as SYGVNS. This CDR3 region has 16 residues. The CDR3 nucleotides read TGTGCCAGCAGTGAACGAACAGGGGGCGCGGGCACTGAAGCTTTCTTT. Its protein is CASSERTGGAGTEAFF.